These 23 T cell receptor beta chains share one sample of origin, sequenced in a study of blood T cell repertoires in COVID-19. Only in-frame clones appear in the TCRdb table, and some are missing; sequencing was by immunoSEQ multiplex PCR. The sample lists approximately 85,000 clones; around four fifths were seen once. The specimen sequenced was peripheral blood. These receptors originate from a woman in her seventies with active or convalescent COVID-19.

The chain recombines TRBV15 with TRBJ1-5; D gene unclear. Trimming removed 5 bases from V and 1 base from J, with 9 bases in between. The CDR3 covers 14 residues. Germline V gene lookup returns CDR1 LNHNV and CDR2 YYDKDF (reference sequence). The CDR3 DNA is TGTGCCACCAGCGCGGCGGGGAGCAATCAGCCCCAGCATTTT. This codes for CATSAAGSNQPQHF.

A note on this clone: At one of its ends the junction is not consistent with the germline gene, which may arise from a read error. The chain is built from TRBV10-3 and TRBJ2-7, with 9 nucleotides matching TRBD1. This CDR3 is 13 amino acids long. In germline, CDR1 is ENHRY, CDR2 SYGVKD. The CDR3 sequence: CAISESGTGKKDF. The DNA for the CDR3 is TGTGCCATCAGTGAGTCGGGGACAGGGAAAAAGGACTTC.

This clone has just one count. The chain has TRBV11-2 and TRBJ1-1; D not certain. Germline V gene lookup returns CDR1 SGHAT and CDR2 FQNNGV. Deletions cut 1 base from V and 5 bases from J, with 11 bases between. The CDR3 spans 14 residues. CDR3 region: CASSLAKADTEAFF. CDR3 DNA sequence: TGTGCCAGCAGCTTAGCCAAGGCGGATACTGAAGCTTTCTTT.

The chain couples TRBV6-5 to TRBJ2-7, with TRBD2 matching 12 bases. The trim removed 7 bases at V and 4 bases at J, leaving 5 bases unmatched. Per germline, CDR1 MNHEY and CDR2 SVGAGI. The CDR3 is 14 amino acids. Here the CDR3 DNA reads TGTGCCAGCAAACTAGCGGGGGGATCGTACGAGCAGTACTTC. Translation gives CASKLAGGSYEQYF.

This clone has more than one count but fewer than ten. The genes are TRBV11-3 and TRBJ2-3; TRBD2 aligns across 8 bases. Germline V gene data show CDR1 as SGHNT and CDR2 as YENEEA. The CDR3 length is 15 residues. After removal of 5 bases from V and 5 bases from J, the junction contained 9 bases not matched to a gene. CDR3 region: CASSQGAGGGDTQYF. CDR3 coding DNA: TGTGCCAGCAGCCAAGGGGCGGGGGGCGGAGATACGCAGTATTTT.

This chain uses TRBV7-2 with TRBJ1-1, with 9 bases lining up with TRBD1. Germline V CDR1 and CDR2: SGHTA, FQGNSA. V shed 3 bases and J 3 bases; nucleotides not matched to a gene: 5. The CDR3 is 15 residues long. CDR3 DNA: TGTGCCAGCAGCTTCTACAGGGGGCTAGACACTGAAGCTTTCTTT. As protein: CASSFYRGLDTEAFF. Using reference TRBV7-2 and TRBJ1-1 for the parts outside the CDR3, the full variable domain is GAGVSQSPSNKVTEKGKDVELRCDPISGHTALYWYRQSLGQGLEFLIYFQGNSAPDKSGLPSDRFSAERTGGSVSTLTIQRTQQEDSAVYLCASSFYRGLDTEAFFGQGTRLTVV.

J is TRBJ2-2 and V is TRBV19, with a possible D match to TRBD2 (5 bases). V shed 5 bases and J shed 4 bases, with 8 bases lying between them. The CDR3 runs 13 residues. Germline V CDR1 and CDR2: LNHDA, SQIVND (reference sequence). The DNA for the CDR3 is TGTGCCAGTAGTGCGCGGGTCACCGGGGAGCTGTTTTTT. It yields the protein CASSARVTGELFF.

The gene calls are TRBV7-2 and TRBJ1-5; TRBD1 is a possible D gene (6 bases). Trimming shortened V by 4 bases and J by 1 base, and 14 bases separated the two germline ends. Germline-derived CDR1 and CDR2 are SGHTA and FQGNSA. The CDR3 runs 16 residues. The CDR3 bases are TGTGCCAGCAGCTCGACCCATCAGGGGAGCAATCAGCCCCAGCATTTT. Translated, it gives CASSSTHQGSNQPQHF.

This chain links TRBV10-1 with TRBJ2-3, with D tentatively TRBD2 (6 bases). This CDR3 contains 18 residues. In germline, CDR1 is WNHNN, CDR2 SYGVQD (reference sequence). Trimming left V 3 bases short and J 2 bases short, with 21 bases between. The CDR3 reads CASSESWGGGPNTDTQYF. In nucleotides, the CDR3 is TGCGCCAGCAGTGAATCCTGGGGAGGAGGCCCTAACACAGATACGCAGTATTTT.

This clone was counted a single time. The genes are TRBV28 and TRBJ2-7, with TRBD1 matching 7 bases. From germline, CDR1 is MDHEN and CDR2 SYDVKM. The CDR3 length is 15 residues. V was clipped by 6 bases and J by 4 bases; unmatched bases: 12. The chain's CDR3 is CASSPGGQLVYEQYF. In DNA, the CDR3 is TGTGCCAGCAGCCCTGGGGGACAGTTGGTGTACGAGCAGTACTTC.

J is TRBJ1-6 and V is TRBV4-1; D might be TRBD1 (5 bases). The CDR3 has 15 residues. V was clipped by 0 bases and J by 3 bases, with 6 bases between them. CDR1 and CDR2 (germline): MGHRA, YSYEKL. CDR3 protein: CASSQEQVYNSPLHF. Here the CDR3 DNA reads TGCGCCAGCAGCCAAGAACAGGTCTATAATTCACCCCTCCACTTT.

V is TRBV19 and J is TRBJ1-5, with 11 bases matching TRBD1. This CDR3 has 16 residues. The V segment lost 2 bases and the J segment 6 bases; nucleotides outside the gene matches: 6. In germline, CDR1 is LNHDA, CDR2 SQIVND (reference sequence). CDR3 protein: CASSILDRGRGQPQHF. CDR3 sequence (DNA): TGTGCCAGTAGTATATTGGACAGGGGGCGCGGTCAGCCCCAGCATTTT.

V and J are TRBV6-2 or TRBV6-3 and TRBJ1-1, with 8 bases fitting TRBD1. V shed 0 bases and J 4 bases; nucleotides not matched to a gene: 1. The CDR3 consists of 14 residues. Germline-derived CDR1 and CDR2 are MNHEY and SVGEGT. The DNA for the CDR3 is TGTGCCAGCAGTTACTCGACAGGGGTCACTGAAGCTTTCTTT. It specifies CASSYSTGVTEAFF.

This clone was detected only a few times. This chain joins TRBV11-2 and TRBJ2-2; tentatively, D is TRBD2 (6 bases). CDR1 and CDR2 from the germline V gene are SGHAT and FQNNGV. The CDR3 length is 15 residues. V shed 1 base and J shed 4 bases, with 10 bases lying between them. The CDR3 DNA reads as TGTGCCAGCAGCTTAGTTGCGGGGTTCACCGGGGAGCTGTTTTTT. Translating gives CASSLVAGFTGELFF. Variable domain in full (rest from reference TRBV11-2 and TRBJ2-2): EAGVAQSPRYKIIEKRQSVAFWCNPISGHATLYWYQQILGQGPKLLIQFQNNGVVDDSQLPKDRFSAERLKGVDSTLKIQPAKLEDSAVYLCASSLVAGFTGELFFGEGSRLTVL.

The CDR3 DNA reads TGTGCCAGCTCACCGGAGACAGGCAATTCACCCCTCCACTTT. Amino acids: CASSPETGNSPLHF. The V gene is TRBV18, the J gene TRBJ1-6; tentative D call: TRBD1 (6 bases). CDR1 KGHSH and CDR2 LQKENI come from the germline V gene. Between the trimmed V and J ends, which lost 3 bases and 7 bases, there was a span of 10 bases. The CDR3 loop spans 14 amino acids.

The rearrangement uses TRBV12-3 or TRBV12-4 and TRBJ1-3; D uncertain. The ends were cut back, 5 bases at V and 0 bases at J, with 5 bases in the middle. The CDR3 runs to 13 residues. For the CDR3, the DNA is TGTGCCAGCAGTCCCTACTCTGGAAACACCATATATTTT. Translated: CASSPYSGNTIYF.

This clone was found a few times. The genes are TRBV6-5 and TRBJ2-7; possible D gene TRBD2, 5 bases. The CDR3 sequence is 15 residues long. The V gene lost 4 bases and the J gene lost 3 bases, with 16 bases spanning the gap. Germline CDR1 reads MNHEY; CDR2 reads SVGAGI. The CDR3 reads CASSLPGSPLYEQYF. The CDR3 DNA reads TGTGCCAGCAGTTTACCGGGAAGCCCCCTCTACGAGCAGTACTTC.

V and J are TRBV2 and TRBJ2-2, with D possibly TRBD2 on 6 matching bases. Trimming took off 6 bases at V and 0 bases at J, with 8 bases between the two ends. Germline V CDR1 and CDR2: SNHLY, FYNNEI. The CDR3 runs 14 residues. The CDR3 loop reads CASRGLTNTGELFF. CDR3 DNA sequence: TGTGCCAGCAGGGGACTGACGAACACCGGGGAGCTGTTTTTT.

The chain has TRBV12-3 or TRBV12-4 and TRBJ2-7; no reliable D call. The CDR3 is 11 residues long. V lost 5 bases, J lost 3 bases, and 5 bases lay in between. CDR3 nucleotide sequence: TGTGCCAGCAGTATAAACTACGAGCAGTACTTC. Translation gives CASSINYEQYF.

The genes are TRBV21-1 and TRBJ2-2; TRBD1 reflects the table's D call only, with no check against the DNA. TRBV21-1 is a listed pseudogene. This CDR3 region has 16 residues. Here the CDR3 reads CASRLRQGARAGELFF. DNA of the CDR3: TGTGCCAGCAGGCTCAGACAGGGGGCGAGGGCCGGGGAGCTGTTTTTT.

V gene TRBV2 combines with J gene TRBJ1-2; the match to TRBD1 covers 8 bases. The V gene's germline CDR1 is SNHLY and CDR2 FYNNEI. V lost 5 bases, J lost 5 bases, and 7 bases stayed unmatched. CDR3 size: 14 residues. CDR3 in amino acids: CASSKTGVDYGYTF. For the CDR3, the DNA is TGTGCCAGCAGTAAGACAGGGGTGGATTATGGCTACACCTTC.

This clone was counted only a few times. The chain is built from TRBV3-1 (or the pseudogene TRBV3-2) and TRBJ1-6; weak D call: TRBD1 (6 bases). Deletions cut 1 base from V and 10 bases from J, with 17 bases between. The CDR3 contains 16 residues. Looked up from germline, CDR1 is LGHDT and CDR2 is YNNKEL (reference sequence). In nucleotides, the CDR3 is TGTGCCAGCAGCCAAGGACAGGCTCCCAAGGGGTCACCCCTCCACTTT. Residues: CASSQGQAPKGSPLHF.

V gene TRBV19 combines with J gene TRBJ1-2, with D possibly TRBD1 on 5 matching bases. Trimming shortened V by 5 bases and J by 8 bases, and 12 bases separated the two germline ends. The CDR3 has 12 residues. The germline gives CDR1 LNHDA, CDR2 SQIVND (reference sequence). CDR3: CASSPQGWGYTF. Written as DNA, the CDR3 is TGTGCCAGTAGTCCCCAGGGTTGGGGCTACACCTTC.